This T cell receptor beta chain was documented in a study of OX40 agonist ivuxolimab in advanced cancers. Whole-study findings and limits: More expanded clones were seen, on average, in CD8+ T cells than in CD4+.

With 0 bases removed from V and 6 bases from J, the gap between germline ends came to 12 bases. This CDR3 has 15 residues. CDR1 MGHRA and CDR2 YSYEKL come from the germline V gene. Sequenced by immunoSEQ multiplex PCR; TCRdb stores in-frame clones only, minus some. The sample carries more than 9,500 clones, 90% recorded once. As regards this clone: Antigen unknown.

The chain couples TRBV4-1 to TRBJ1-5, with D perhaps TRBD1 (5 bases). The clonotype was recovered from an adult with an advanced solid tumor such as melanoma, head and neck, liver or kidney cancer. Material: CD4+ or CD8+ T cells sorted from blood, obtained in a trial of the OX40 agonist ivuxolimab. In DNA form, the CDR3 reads TGCGCCAGCAGCCAAGATCAGGGTTACGGTCAGCCCCAGCATTTT. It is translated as CASSQDQGYGQPQHF.